The 27 T cell receptor beta chains below all came from one sample that was sequenced in a study of beta chain features in type 1 diabetes (dated by TCRdb to 2017 to 2018). Libraries were built with the immunoSEQ multiplex PCR assay. All of the isolated RNA was reverse transcribed with the High Capacity cDNA Reverse Transcription Kit, so expressed TCRB transcripts were sequenced. TCRdb carries this immuneACCESS record with in-frame sequences only. Its versions omit some clonotypes, under half of them owing to an unresolved V gene in the studies checked, with the rest unexplained. The sample yields under 550,000 clones; more than 9.5% were counted once. The top ten hold more than 0.045% of the sample. The sequenced sample consisted of naive CD4+ T cells from blood. This specimen's cell subset or site label, interpreted: true naive CD4+ T cells. Receptor source: a woman younger than 35 in good health.

The chain links TRBV2 to TRBJ2-5, with D possibly matching TRBD2 (5 bases). Trimming pared 3 bases from V and 8 bases from J, leaving 19 bases between. The CDR3 length is 15 residues. Germline lookup yields CDR1 SNHLY and CDR2 FYNNEI. CDR3 amino acids: CASSDPEGYRVTQYF. CDR3 nucleotide sequence: TGTGCCAGCAGTGACCCTGAGGGTTATCGAGTAACCCAGTACTTC.

The chain recombines TRBV19 with TRBJ1-2; TRBD1 might be the D (5 bases). Trimming removed 9 bases at V and 4 bases at J, with 15 bases between. The germline V gene encodes CDR1 LNHDA and CDR2 SQIVND (reference sequence). This CDR3 has 13 residues. The DNA for the CDR3 is TGTGCCAGCTCCGGGACGGAGAGCTATGGCTACACCTTC. Its translation: CASSGTESYGYTF. Full variable domain (rest looked up from reference TRBV19 and TRBJ1-2): DGGITQSPKYLFRKEGQNVTLSCEQNLNHDAMYWYRQDPGQGLRLIYYSQIVNDFQKGDIAEGYSVSREKKESFPLTVTSAQKNPTAFYLCASSGTESYGYTFGSGTRLTVV.

The chain links TRBV30 to TRBJ2-1; D may be TRBD2 (5 bases). CDR1 GTSNPN and CDR2 SVGIG come from the germline V gene (reference sequence). The V and J ends lost 2 bases and 11 bases respectively, with 16 bases between them. The CDR3 length is 13 residues. The CDR3 sequence: CAWSWAGPGKQFF. In DNA, the CDR3 is TGTGCCTGGAGTTGGGCCGGGCCCGGGAAGCAGTTCTTC.

This chain uses TRBV19 with TRBJ2-1, with TRBD2 matching over 7 bases. The CDR3 is made up of 14 amino acids. V dropped 6 bases and J dropped 6; count of bases not matched to a gene: 8. Germline assignment: CDR1 LNHDA and CDR2 SQIVND (reference sequence). For the CDR3, the DNA is TGTGCCAGTAGGGGTGTTGGCGGGGGCAATGAGCAGTTCTTC. This gives the protein CASRGVGGGNEQFF. The entire variable domain, with the rest obtained from reference TRBV19 and TRBJ2-1, is as follows: DGGITQSPKYLFRKEGQNVTLSCEQNLNHDAMYWYRQDPGQGLRLIYYSQIVNDFQKGDIAEGYSVSREKKESFPLTVTSAQKNPTAFYLCASRGVGGGNEQFFGPGTRLTVL.

The J gene is TRBJ1-3, the V gene TRBV30, with no clear D. The CDR3 loop spans 17 amino acids. CDR1 and CDR2 from the germline V gene are GTSNPN and SVGIG (reference sequence). V was clipped by 2 bases and J by 0 bases, with 17 bases between them. CDR3 region: CAWSPFQRTNSGNTIYF. The CDR3 DNA follows: TGTGCCTGGAGTCCATTCCAGAGGACCAACTCTGGAAACACCATATATTTT.

This clone came up a few times. The J gene is TRBJ2-3, the V gene TRBV30; D might be TRBD1 (5 bases). Germline lookup yields CDR1 GTSNPN and CDR2 SVGIG (reference sequence). The V gene lost 0 bases and the J gene lost 4 bases, with 8 bases spanning the gap. The CDR3 length is 13 residues. The DNA of the CDR3 is TGTGCCTGGAGTGTAGGGGTTGCAGATACGCAGTATTTT. Protein sequence: CAWSVGVADTQYF.

This rearrangement joins TRBV7-9 to TRBJ1-2; D gene unclear. The CDR3 covers 14 residues. CDR1 is SEHNR, CDR2 FQNEAQ, per germline (reference sequence). Between the trimmed V and J ends, which lost 3 bases and 4 bases, there was a span of 12 bases. This CDR3 reads CASSLISLSYGYTF. CDR3 nucleotide sequence: TGTGCCAGCAGCTTGATCAGCCTTAGCTATGGCTACACCTTC. The variable domain in full, completed from reference TRBV7-9 and TRBJ1-2, reads DTGVSQNPRHKITKRGQNVTFRCDPISEHNRLYWYRQTLGQGPEFLTYFQNEAQLEKSRLLSDRFSAERPKGSFSTLEIQRTEQGDSAMYLCASSLISLSYGYTFGSGTRLTVV.

This clone has more than one count but fewer than ten. The chain couples TRBV29-1 to TRBJ2-3; D is uncertain. Germline-derived CDR1 and CDR2 are SQVTM and ANQGSEA. This CDR3 spans 15 amino acids. Trimming cost V 7 bases and J 2 bases, with 19 bases left between them. The CDR3 reads CSAPGLGSATDTQYF. CDR3 in DNA: TGCAGCGCACCCGGGCTGGGATCGGCCACAGATACGCAGTATTTT.

This chain connects TRBV2 to TRBJ2-1; D is unclear. Trimming shortened V by 4 bases and J by 8 bases, and 21 bases separated the two germline ends. Germline V gene sequence: CDR1 SNHLY, CDR2 FYNNEI. The CDR3 loop spans 16 amino acids. The CDR3 is CASSARTAPLWYEQFF. The CDR3 DNA is TGTGCCAGCAGTGCCCGCACCGCACCACTTTGGTATGAGCAGTTCTTC.

The rearrangement uses TRBV7-2 and TRBJ1-6, with 9 bases matching TRBD1. Germline CDR1 SGHTA, CDR2 FQGNSA. J was trimmed by 0 bases and V by 5 bases; bases with no gene match: 8. The CDR3 is 18 residues long. The CDR3 nucleotides read TGTGCCAGCAGCAGAACCGGGACAGGGAGCTCCTATAATTCACCCCTCCACTTT. Amino acid sequence: CASSRTGTGSSYNSPLHF.

The V call is TRBV6-5, the J call TRBJ1-3; D call uncertain. From germline, CDR1 is MNHEY and CDR2 SVGAGI. This CDR3 is built from 12 residues. Between the trimmed V and J ends, which lost 8 bases and 2 bases, there was a span of 7 bases. Here the CDR3 reads CASLGTGNTIYF. The CDR3 DNA reads TGTGCCAGCCTCGGGACTGGAAACACCATATATTTT.

This chain links TRBV29-1 with TRBJ2-2; TRBD1 matches 7 bases. CDR3 size: 16 residues. Trimming removed 4 bases from V and 4 bases from J; junction bases left unmatched: 12. Per germline, CDR1 SQVTM and CDR2 ANQGSEA. The CDR3 bases are TGCAGCGTTGTTACAGGGGAAAGGGCGGCCACCGGGGAGCTGTTTTTT. Translating gives CSVVTGERAATGELFF.

The V and J genes are TRBV15 and TRBJ2-5, with D possibly being TRBD2 (7 bases). The CDR3 is made up of 13 amino acids. The germline V gene has CDR1 LNHNV and CDR2 YYDKDF (reference sequence). Trimming stripped 5 bases from V and 4 bases from J, with 11 bases between. CDR3 amino acids: CATSGGALETQYF. CDR3 sequence (DNA): TGTGCCACCAGCGGGGGGGCTTTAGAGACCCAGTACTTC.

The V gene is TRBV4-2, the J gene TRBJ2-1, with D perhaps matching TRBD2 (5 bases). Per the germline V gene, CDR1 is LGHNA and CDR2 is YNFKEQ. The V end was cut by 0 bases, the J end by 2 bases, with 8 bases between. The CDR3 length is 15 residues. CDR3 residues: CASSQDGVAYNEQFF. The CDR3 DNA reads TGTGCCAGCAGCCAAGACGGGGTAGCCTACAATGAGCAGTTCTTC.

In its sample, this clone was seen a few times. The chain links TRBV7-2 to TRBJ1-2; D is uncertain. CDR3 length equals 13 residues. Per the germline V gene, CDR1 is SGHTA and CDR2 is FQGNSA. Trimming left V 5 bases short and J 3 bases short, with 10 bases between. The CDR3 reads CASSQAPHYGYTF. The CDR3 coding sequence is TGTGCCAGCAGCCAAGCCCCCCACTATGGCTACACCTTC. Combining the CDR3 with reference TRBV7-2 and TRBJ1-2 gives the whole variable domain GAGVSQSPSNKVTEKGKDVELRCDPISGHTALYWYRQSLGQGLEFLIYFQGNSAPDKSGLPSDRFSAERTGGSVSTLTIQRTQQEDSAVYLCASSQAPHYGYTFGSGTRLTVV.

This clone was counted between two and nine times. The CDR3 here is CASSVDGTGELFF. As DNA, the CDR3 is TGTGCCAGCAGCGTAGATGGCACCGGGGAGCTGTTTTTT. The V call is TRBV9, the J call TRBJ2-2; unclear D gene. Trimming pared 0 bases from V and 4 bases from J, leaving 4 bases between. Germline V CDR1 and CDR2: SGDLS, YYNGEE. CDR3 length equals 13 residues.

The genes are TRBV30 and TRBJ2-7; D is tentatively TRBD1 or TRBD2 (6 bases each). Germline loops: CDR1 GTSNPN, CDR2 SVGIG (reference sequence). Trimming removed 5 bases at V and 1 base at J, with 12 bases between. The CDR3 has 13 residues. In nucleotides, the CDR3 is TGTGCCTGGGGAGGGGGGCAATCCTACGAGCAGTACTTC. Protein: CAWGGGQSYEQYF.

This clone came up a few times. The V and J genes are TRBV7-3 and TRBJ2-5, with TRBD2 matching 10 bases. The CDR3 runs to 15 residues. Germline CDR1 is SGHTA and CDR2 is FQGTGA. V trimming: 4 bases; J trimming: 5 bases; junction bases outside the gene matches: 7. The CDR3 sequence: CASSSSGSGDETQYF. CDR3 in DNA: TGTGCCAGCAGCTCTAGCGGGAGTGGCGATGAGACCCAGTACTTC.

There are a few counts of this clone. The V and J genes are TRBV15 and TRBJ1-5; D gene uncertain. The CDR3 loop spans 13 amino acids. The V gene lost 5 bases and the J gene lost 0 bases, with 5 bases spanning the gap. Germline CDR1 is LNHNV and CDR2 is YYDKDF (reference sequence). The DNA for the CDR3 is TGTGCCACCAGCGTTTATAGCAATCAGCCCCAGCATTTT. As protein: CATSVYSNQPQHF.

The chain combines TRBV4-2 with TRBJ1-4; weak D call: TRBD1 (5 bases). The length of the CDR3 is 12 residues. From germline, CDR1 is LGHNA and CDR2 YNFKEQ. V lost 4 bases, J lost 7 bases, and 7 bases lay in between. The CDR3 here is CASSRDSEKLFF. The CDR3 DNA reads as TGTGCCAGCAGCCGCGACAGTGAAAAACTGTTTTTT.

Concerning this clone itself: The junction departs from the called germline gene at one end, perhaps through a read error. The rearrangement links TRBV5-1 to TRBJ2-1; D uncertain. The CDR3 covers 12 residues. The germline CDR1 and CDR2 sequences are SGHRS and YFSETQ. DNA for the CDR3: TGCGCCAGCAGCCAGAAAGACAATGTGCAGTTCTTC. This encodes CASSQKDNVQFF.

This clone was picked up a small number of times. This chain connects TRBV4-3 to TRBJ2-7; unclear D gene. V was trimmed by 0 bases and J by 3 bases, leaving 15 bases between them. CDR3 length equals 16 residues. In germline, CDR1 is LGHNA, CDR2 YSLEER. CDR3 coding DNA: TGCGCCAGCAGCCAAGACTCCCGGAGCTATCTCTACGAGCAGTACTTC. It is translated as CASSQDSRSYLYEQYF.

V and J are TRBV4-3 and TRBJ2-1, with D uncertain. The V gene's germline CDR1 is LGHNA and CDR2 YSLEER. This CDR3 region has 15 residues. Trimming left V 0 bases short and J 4 bases short, with 10 bases between. The CDR3 reads CASSQDTNWYNEQFF. CDR3 nucleotides: TGCGCCAGCAGCCAAGACACGAACTGGTACAATGAGCAGTTCTTC.

The rearrangement joins TRBV5-1 to TRBJ2-5; 7 bases are shared with TRBD2. The CDR3 loop spans 14 amino acids. From germline, CDR1 is SGHRS and CDR2 YFSETQ. The junction had 8 bases not matched to a gene; V was cut back by 4 bases and J by 5 bases. CDR3 DNA sequence: TGCGCCAGCAGCCAAGGACTAGTGAAGGAGACCCAGTACTTC. As protein: CASSQGLVKETQYF.

V is TRBV28 and J is TRBJ1-2; D ambiguous. CDR3 length equals 12 residues. From germline, CDR1 is MDHEN and CDR2 SYDVKM. The V gene lost 7 bases and the J gene lost 1 base, with 7 bases spanning the gap. The CDR3 region is CASNAVNYGYTF. The CDR3 region has the DNA TGTGCCAGCAATGCGGTTAACTATGGCTACACCTTC.

The chain couples TRBV2 to TRBJ2-2, with D unclear. V was shortened by 7 bases and J by 5 bases, with 14 bases between the two germline ends. Germline assignment: CDR1 SNHLY and CDR2 FYNNEI. The CDR3 is made up of 14 amino acids. This chain's CDR3 is CASTAPRRTGELFF. Here the CDR3 DNA reads TGTGCCAGCACAGCCCCGAGGAGAACCGGGGAGCTGTTTTTT.

This clone was picked up many times. The chain employs TRBV25-1 and TRBJ2-5; perhaps TRBD1 as D (5 bases). The CDR3 runs to 11 residues. Per the germline V gene, CDR1 is MGHDK and CDR2 is SYGVNS. The V gene lost 7 bases and the J gene lost 3 bases, with 6 bases spanning the gap. DNA of the CDR3: TGTGCCAGCAAAGGGGAAGAGACCCAGTACTTC. Translation gives CASKGEETQYF.